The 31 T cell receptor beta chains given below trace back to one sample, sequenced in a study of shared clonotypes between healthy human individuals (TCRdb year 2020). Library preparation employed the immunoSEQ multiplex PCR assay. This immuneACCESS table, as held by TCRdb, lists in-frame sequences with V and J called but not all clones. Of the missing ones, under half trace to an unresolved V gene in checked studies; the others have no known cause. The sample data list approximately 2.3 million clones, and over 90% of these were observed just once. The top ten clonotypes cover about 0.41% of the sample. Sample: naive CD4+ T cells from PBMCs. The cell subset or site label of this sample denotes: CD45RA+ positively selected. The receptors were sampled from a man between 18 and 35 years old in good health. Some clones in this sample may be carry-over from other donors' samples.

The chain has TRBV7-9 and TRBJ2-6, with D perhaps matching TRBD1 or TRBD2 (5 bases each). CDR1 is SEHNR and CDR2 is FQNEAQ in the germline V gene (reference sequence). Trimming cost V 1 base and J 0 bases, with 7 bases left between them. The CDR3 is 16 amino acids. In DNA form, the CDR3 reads TGTGCCAGCAGCTTAGTGGGGGTCTCTGGGGCCAACGTCCTGACTTTC. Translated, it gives CASSLVGVSGANVLTF. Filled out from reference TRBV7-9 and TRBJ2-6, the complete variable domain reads DTGVSQNPRHKITKRGQNVTFRCDPISEHNRLYWYRQTLGQGPEFLTYFQNEAQLEKSRLLSDRFSAERPKGSFSTLEIQRTEQGDSAMYLCASSLVGVSGANVLTFGAGSRLTVL.

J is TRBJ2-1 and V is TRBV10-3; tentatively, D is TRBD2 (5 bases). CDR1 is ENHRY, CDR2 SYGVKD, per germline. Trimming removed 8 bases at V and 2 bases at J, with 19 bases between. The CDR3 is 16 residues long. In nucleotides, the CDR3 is TGTGCCATCCAAACTACGGGTCCTAGCCCCTACAATGAGCAGTTCTTC. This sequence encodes CAIQTTGPSPYNEQFF.

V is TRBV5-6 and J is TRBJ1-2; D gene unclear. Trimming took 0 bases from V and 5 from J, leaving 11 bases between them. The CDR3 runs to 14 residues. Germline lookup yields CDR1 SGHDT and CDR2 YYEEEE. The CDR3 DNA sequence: TGTGCCAGCAGCTTGGGTCCAATGGCATATGGCTACACCTTC. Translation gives CASSLGPMAYGYTF.

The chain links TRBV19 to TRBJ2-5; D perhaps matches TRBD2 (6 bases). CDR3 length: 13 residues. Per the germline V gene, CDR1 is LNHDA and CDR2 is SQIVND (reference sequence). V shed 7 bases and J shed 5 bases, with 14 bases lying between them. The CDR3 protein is CASNVRGSETQYF. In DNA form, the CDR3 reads TGTGCCAGTAATGTTCGGGGGTCGGAGACCCAGTACTTC.

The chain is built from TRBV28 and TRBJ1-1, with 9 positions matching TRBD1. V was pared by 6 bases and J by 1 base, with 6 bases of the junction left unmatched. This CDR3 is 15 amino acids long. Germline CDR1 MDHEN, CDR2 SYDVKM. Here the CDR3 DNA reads TGTGCCAGCAGCATACAGGGGGCGAAGAACACTGAAGCTTTCTTT. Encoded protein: CASSIQGAKNTEAFF.

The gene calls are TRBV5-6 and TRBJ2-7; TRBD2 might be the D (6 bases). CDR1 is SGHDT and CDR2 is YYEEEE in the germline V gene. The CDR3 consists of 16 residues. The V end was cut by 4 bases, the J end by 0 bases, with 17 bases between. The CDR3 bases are TGTGCCAGCAGCCCCGGTCCCTTAGCGGTCTCCTACGAGCAGTACTTC. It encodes CASSPGPLAVSYEQYF.

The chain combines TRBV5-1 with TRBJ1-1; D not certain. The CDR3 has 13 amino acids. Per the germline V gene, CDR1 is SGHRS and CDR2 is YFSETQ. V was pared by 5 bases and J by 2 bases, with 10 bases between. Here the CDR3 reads CASRLDSNTEAFF. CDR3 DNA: TGCGCCAGCAGACTGGACTCAAACACTGAAGCTTTCTTT.

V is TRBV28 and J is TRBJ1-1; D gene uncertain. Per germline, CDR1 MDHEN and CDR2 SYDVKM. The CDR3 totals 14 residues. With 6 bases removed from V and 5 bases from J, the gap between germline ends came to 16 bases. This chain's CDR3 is CASRSLPRETEAFF. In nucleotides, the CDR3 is TGTGCCAGCAGATCCCTACCCCGAGAAACTGAAGCTTTCTTT.

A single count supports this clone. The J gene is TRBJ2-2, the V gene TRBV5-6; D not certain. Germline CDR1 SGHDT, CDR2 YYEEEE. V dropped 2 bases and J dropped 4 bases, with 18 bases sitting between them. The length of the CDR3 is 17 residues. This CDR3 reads CASSFDSSAFGTGELFF. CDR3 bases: TGTGCCAGCAGCTTCGACTCTTCGGCTTTCGGCACCGGGGAGCTGTTTTTT.

CDR3 nucleotide sequence: TGTGCCAGCACCGGGGGGCGCGAAAAACTGTTTTTT. Translating it yields CASTGGREKLFF. This sequence joins TRBV28 and TRBJ1-4; perhaps TRBD1 as D (6 bases). Germline CDR1 MDHEN, CDR2 SYDVKM. V lost 7 bases and J 8 bases, leaving 11 bases between the germline ends. CDR3 length: 12 residues.

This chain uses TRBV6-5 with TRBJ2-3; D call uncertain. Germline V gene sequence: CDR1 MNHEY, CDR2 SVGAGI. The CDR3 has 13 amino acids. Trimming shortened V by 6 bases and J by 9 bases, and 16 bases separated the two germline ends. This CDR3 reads CASSDPVAPTQYF. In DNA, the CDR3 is TGTGCCAGCAGCGACCCCGTCGCCCCGACGCAGTATTTT.

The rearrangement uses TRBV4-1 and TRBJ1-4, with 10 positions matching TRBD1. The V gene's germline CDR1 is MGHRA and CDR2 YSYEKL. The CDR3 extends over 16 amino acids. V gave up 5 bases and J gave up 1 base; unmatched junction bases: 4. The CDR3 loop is CASSSRDRGTNEKLFF. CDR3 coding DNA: TGCGCCAGCAGCTCACGGGACAGGGGAACTAATGAAAAACTGTTTTTT.

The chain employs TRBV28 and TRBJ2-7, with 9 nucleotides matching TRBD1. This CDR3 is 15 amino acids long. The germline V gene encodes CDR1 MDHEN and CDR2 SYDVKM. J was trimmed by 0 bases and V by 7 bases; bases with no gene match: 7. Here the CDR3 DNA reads TGTGCCAGCATCATTGGGACAGGGAGCTCCTACGAGCAGTACTTC. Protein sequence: CASIIGTGSSYEQYF.

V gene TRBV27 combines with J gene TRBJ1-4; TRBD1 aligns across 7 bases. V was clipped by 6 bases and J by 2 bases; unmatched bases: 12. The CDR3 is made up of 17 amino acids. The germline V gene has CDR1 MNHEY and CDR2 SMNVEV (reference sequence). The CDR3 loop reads CASRLLYRGRTNEKLFF. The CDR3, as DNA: TGTGCCAGCAGGCTACTCTACAGGGGCCGGACTAATGAAAAACTGTTTTTT.

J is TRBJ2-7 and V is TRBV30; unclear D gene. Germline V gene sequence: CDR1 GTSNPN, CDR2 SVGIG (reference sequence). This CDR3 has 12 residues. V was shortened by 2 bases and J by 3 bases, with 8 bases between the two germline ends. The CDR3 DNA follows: TGTGCCTGGAGTAGCGCCATCTACGAGCAGTACTTC. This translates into CAWSSAIYEQYF.

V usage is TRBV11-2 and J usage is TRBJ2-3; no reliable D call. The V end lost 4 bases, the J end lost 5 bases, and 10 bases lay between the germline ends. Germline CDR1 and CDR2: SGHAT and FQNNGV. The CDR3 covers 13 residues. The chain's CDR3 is CASSSIRRDTQYF. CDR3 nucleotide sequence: TGTGCCAGCAGCTCAATCCGGCGAGATACGCAGTATTTT.

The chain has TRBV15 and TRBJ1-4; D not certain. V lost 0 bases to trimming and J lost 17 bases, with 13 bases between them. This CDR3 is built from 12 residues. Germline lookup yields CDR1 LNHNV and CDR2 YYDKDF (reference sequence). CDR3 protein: CATSRDSGHTFF. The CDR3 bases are TGTGCCACCAGCAGAGATTCGGGCCATACCTTTTTT.

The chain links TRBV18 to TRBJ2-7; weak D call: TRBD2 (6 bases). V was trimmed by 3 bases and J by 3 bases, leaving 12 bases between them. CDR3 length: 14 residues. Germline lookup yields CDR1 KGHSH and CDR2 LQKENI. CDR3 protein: CASSPAGSLYEQYF. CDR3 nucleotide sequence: TGTGCCAGCTCACCCGCGGGGTCCCTCTACGAGCAGTACTTC.

This CDR3 reads CATSGVRTSGMVVQFF. CDR3 bases: TGTGCCACCAGCGGAGTCCGGACTAGCGGGATGGTGGTGCAGTTCTTC. The chain recombines TRBV15 with TRBJ2-1; TRBD2 agrees at 12 bases. Per germline, CDR1 LNHNV and CDR2 YYDKDF (reference sequence). The CDR3 contains 16 residues. With V trimmed by 5 bases and J by 12 bases, 14 bases remained unmatched. The full variable domain, completed using reference TRBV15 and TRBJ2-1, is DAMVIQNPRYQVTQFGKPVTLSCSQTLNHNVMYWYQQKSSQAPKLLFHYYDKDFNNEADTPDNFQSRRPNTSFCFLDIRSPGLGDTAMYLCATSGVRTSGMVVQFFGPGTRLTVL.

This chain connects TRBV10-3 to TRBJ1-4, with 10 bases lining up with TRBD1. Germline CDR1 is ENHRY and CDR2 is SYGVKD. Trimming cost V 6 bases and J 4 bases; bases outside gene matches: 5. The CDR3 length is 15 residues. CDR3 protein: CAISRQGAGNEKLFF. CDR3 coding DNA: TGTGCCATCAGCAGACAGGGGGCCGGTAATGAAAAACTGTTTTTT.

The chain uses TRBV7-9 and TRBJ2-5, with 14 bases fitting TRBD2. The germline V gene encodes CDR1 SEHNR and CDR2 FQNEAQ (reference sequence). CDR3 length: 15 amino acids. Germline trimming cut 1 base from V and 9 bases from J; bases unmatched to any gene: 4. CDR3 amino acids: CASSLVTSGRASQYF. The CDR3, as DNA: TGTGCCAGCAGCTTAGTGACTAGCGGGAGGGCGTCCCAGTACTTC.

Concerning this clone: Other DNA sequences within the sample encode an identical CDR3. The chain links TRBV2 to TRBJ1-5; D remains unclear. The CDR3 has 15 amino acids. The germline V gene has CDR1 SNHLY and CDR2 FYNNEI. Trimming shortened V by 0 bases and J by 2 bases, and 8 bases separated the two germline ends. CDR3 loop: CASSEARGGNQPQHF. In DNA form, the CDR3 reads TGTGCCAGCAGTGAAGCCCGGGGAGGCAATCAGCCCCAGCATTTT.

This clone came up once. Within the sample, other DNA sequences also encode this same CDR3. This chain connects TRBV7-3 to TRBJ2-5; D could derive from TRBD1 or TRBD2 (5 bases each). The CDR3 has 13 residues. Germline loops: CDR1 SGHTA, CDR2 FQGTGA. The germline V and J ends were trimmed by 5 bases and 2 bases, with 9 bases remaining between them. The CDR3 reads CASSRGGQETQYF. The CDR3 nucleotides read TGTGCCAGCAGCCGTGGGGGTCAAGAGACCCAGTACTTC.

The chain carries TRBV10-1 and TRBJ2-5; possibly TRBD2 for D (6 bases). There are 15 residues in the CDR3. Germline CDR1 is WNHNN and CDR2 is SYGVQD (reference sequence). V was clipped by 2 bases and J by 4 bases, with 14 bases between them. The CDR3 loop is CASSEQMVGGETQYF. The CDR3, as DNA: TGCGCCAGCAGTGAGCAAATGGTCGGGGGAGAGACCCAGTACTTC.

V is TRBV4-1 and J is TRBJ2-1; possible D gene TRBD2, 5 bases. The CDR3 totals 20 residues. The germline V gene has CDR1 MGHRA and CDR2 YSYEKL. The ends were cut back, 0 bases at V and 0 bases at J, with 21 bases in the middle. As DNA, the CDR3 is TGCGCCAGCAGCCAAGATCGGTACTCGGACGGGGAGAGCTCCTACAATGAGCAGTTCTTC. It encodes CASSQDRYSDGESSYNEQFF.

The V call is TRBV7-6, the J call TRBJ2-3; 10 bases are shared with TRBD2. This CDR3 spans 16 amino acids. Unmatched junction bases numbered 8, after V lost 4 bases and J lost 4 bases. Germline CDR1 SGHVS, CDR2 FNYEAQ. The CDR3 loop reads CASSSSSGRTADTQYF. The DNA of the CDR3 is TGTGCCAGCAGCTCAAGTAGCGGGAGGACCGCAGATACGCAGTATTTT.

CDR3: CASSPGTGSNLNRETQYF. In DNA form, the CDR3 reads TGCGCCAGCAGCCCCGGGACAGGGTCTAATCTGAACAGAGAGACCCAGTACTTC. The chain couples TRBV5-1 to TRBJ2-5, with 9 nucleotides matching TRBD1. This CDR3 is 18 amino acids long. With V trimmed by 4 bases and J by 4 bases, 17 bases remained unmatched. Germline CDR1 reads SGHRS; CDR2 reads YFSETQ.

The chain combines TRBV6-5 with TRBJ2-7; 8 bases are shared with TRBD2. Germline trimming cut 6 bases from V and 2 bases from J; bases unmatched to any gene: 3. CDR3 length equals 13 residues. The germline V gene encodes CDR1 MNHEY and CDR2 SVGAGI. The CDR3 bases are TGTGCCAGCAGGAAGCGGGGGCCCTACGAGCAGTACTTC. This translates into CASRKRGPYEQYF.

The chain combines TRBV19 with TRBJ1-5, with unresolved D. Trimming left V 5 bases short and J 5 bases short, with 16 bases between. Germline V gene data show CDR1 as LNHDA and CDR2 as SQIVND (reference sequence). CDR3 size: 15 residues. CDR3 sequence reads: CASSWTAQTDQPQHF. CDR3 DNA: TGTGCCAGTAGTTGGACGGCCCAGACGGATCAGCCCCAGCATTTT.

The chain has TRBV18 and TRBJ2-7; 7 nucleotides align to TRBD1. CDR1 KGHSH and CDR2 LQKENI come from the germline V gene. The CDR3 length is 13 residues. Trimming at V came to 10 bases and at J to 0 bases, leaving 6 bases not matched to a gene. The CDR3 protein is CATSSGGSYEQYF. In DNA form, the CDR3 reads TGTGCCACCTCCTCAGGGGGCTCCTACGAGCAGTACTTC. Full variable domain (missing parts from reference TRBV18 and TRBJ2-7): NAGVMQNPRHLVRRRGQEARLRCSPMKGHSHVYWYRQLPEEGLKFMVYLQKENIIDESGMPKERFSAEFPKEGPSILRIQQVVRGDSAAYFCATSSGGSYEQYFGPGTRLTVT.

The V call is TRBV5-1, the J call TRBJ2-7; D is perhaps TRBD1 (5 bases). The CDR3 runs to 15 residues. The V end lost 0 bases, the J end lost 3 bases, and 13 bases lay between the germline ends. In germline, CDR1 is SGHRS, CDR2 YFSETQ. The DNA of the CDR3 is TGCGCCAGCAGCTTGGCGGTAGGGGCCGGCTACGAGCAGTACTTC. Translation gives CASSLAVGAGYEQYF. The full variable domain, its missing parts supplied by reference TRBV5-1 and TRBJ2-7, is KAGVTQTPRYLIKTRGQQVTLSCSPISGHRSVSWYQQTPGQGLQFLFEYFSETQRNKGNFPGRFSGRQFSNSRSEMNVSTLELGDSALYLCASSLAVGAGYEQYFGPGTRLTVT.